One and the same sample provided the 27 T cell receptor beta chains below, sequenced in a study of blood T cells in healthy people across ages. A second PCR of roughly 7 to 11 cycles used a sample-barcoded 5' primer and a J-beta primer mix. TCRdb re-called the 5' RACE reads through MiXCR, storing one row per CDR3 protein. In the table there are 800,000 to 900,000 distinct CDR3 sequences, less than 80% of which are singletons. Material for sequencing was blood. The receptors stem from a man under 40 in good health.

The chain is built from TRBV7-9 and TRBJ2-7, with D possibly being TRBD2 (6 bases). Germline CDR1 and CDR2: SEHNR and FQNEAQ (reference sequence). The CDR3 covers 15 residues. The V and J ends lost 2 bases and 4 bases respectively, with 15 bases between them. The CDR3 reads CASSLRGQRVYEQYF. CDR3 DNA sequence: TGTGCCAGCAGCTTACGGGGTCAGCGGGTTTACGAGCAGTACTTC.

The V and J genes are TRBV18 and TRBJ2-5, with D possibly being TRBD1 (6 bases). Trimming pared 0 bases from V and 0 bases from J, leaving 14 bases between. Germline CDR1 KGHSH, CDR2 LQKENI. The CDR3 consists of 17 residues. The CDR3 nucleotides read TGTGCCAGCTCACCACCGAGGCTACAGGGATACCAAGAGACCCAGTACTTC. It codes for CASSPPRLQGYQETQYF.

This chain uses TRBV9 with TRBJ2-1; the match to TRBD2 covers 10 bases. The CDR3 is 15 amino acids. Germline assignment: CDR1 SGDLS and CDR2 YYNGEE. Trimming cost V 5 bases and J 7 bases; bases outside gene matches: 9. The chain's CDR3 is CASRDTSGAQNEQFF. In nucleotides, the CDR3 is TGTGCCAGCAGAGATACTAGCGGGGCCCAAAATGAGCAGTTCTTC.

This clonotype was picked up one time. The rearrangement joins TRBV9 to TRBJ2-1; D possibly corresponds to TRBD1 (6 bases). The CDR3 extends over 15 amino acids. Per the germline V gene, CDR1 is SGDLS and CDR2 is YYNGEE. Deletions cut 3 bases from V and 2 bases from J, with 12 bases between. DNA of the CDR3: TGTGCCAGCAGCGGGGGGCGTCTACCCTACAATGAGCAGTTCTTC. This sequence encodes CASSGGRLPYNEQFF.

CDR3 sequence (DNA): TGTGCCAGCAGCATTAGCGGGGGTGAGCAGTACTTC. Translating it yields CASSISGGEQYF. The chain links TRBV6-2 or TRBV6-3 to TRBJ2-7, with 9 positions matching TRBD2. V was pared by 6 bases and J by 7 bases, with 4 bases of the junction left unmatched. Germline V gene lookup returns CDR1 MNHEY and CDR2 SVGEGT. The CDR3 runs to 12 residues.

The sample holds a few counts of this clonotype. V gene TRBV20-1 combines with J gene TRBJ2-7, with D perhaps being TRBD1 or TRBD2 (5 bases each). The J call is doubtful: the DNA matches TRBJ2-4 better. The germline V gene has CDR1 DFQATT and CDR2 SNEGSKA (reference sequence). The CDR3 totals 13 residues. CDR3 DNA: TGCAGTGCTCCCGGGGCCGCTGAGAACATTCAGTACTTC. This sequence encodes CSAPGAAENIQYF.

In DNA, the CDR3 is TGTGCCAGCACCACAGGGGTCCGCACTGAAGCTTTCTTT. Its translation: CASTTGVRTEAFF. The chain employs TRBV7-2 and TRBJ1-1; TRBD1 aligns across 7 bases. The CDR3 totals 13 residues. Unmatched junction bases numbered 6, after V lost 7 bases and J lost 4 bases. Germline-derived CDR1 and CDR2 are SGHTA and FQGNSA.

V is TRBV25-1 and J is TRBJ2-1, with D possibly TRBD1 on 5 matching bases. Trimming pared 5 bases from V and 10 bases from J, leaving 12 bases between. Germline V lookup: CDR1 MGHDK, CDR2 SYGVNS. CDR3 length: 12 residues. CDR3 amino acids: CASSQQGYEQFF. The CDR3 DNA sequence: TGTGCCAGCAGTCAGCAGGGCTACGAGCAGTTCTTC.

About this clonotype itself: Given a much more abundant clone one base away, this may be a read error. V usage is TRBV12-3 or TRBV12-4 and J usage is TRBJ2-1, with TRBD2 identical over 7 bases. V shed 7 bases and J 4 bases; nucleotides not matched to a gene: 13. The CDR3 is made up of 16 amino acids. CDR3 sequence: CASTPSRGGGYNEQFF. The CDR3 DNA sequence: TGTGCCAGCACTCCCTCGCGTGGCGGGGGATACAATGAGCAGTTCTTC.

The chain is built from TRBV29-1 and TRBJ2-1; possibly TRBD1 or TRBD2 for D (6 bases each). CDR3 length: 14 residues. Germline loops: CDR1 SQVTM, CDR2 ANQGSEA. V gave up 5 bases and J gave up 4 bases, with 15 bases separating them. The CDR3 spells CSVLRGAGYNEQFF. The CDR3 DNA reads TGCAGCGTTCTAAGGGGGGCAGGGTACAATGAGCAGTTCTTC.

This chain links TRBV7-2 with TRBJ2-4; 8 bases line up with TRBD2. The DNA end favors TRBJ2-5, so the J call may be wrong. CDR1 SGHTA and CDR2 FQGNSA come from the germline V gene. The CDR3 has 16 amino acids. For the CDR3, the DNA is TGTGCCAGCAGCCGTCGGGAAGCGGGAGTACAAGAGACCCAGTACTTC. Translation gives CASSRREAGVQETQYF.

The chain carries TRBV7-2 and TRBJ1-5; no reliable D call. The germline V and J ends were trimmed by 5 bases and 0 bases, with 11 bases remaining between them. The CDR3 covers 15 residues. Germline lookup yields CDR1 SGHTA and CDR2 FQGNSA. The CDR3 loop reads CASSPQEYSNQPQHF. CDR3 bases: TGTGCCAGCAGCCCTCAGGAATATAGCAATCAGCCCCAGCATTTT.

The chain uses TRBV5-6 and TRBJ2-1; D call uncertain. The V end was cut by 1 base, the J end by 8 bases, with 16 bases between. The CDR3 is made up of 15 amino acids. Germline V CDR1 and CDR2: SGHDT, YYEEEE. The CDR3 region is CASSLLVLINDEQFF. The CDR3, as DNA: TGTGCCAGCAGCTTGCTAGTTTTGATCAACGATGAGCAGTTCTTC.

This clonotype was seen only a few times. V usage is TRBV12-3 or TRBV12-4 and J usage is TRBJ2-7; 8 bases are shared with TRBD2. The V and J ends lost 2 bases and 3 bases, in that order; junction bases with no gene match: 9. This CDR3 contains 16 residues. The CDR3 loop reads CASSLQLTSDRYEQYF. The CDR3 DNA reads as TGTGCCAGCAGTTTACAGCTGACTAGCGATCGCTACGAGCAGTACTTC.

The CDR3 loop reads CSVYLQETQYF. CDR3 nucleotides: TGCAGTGTGTACCTCCAAGAGACCCAGTACTTC. This chain links TRBV20-1 with TRBJ2-5; D remains unclear. The V end was cut by 7 bases, the J end by 1 base, with 7 bases between. This CDR3 comprises 11 residues. Germline values: CDR1 DFQATT, CDR2 SNEGSKA (reference sequence).

A remark on this clonotype: Just one base apart from a much larger clone, this may be a read error. The CDR3 here is CSARATGGYCGYTF. The DNA for the CDR3 is TGCAGTGCTAGAGCTACAGGGGGCTACTGTGGCTACACCTTC. The chain carries TRBV20-1 and TRBJ1-2, with TRBD1 matching 9 bases. Germline V gene data show CDR1 as DFQATT and CDR2 as SNEGSKA (reference sequence). The CDR3 contains 14 residues. J gave up 7 bases and V 1 base, and 7 bases lay outside the gene matches.

For this clonotype: A single base separates this from a much larger clone, so it may be a read error. The chain carries TRBV9 and TRBJ2-4, with TRBD1 matching 10 bases. The J call may be mistaken, given a closer DNA end match to TRBJ2-7. Germline CDR1 and CDR2: SGDLS and YYNGEE. This CDR3 has 16 amino acids. The CDR3 nucleotides read TGTACCAGCAGTGTTCACGACAGGGGGCTGGACGGCGAGCAGTACTTC. The encoded protein is CTSSVHDRGLDGEQYF.

The chain is built from TRBV6-1 and TRBJ2-1, with D tentatively TRBD1 (5 bases). This CDR3 is 11 amino acids long. Germline V gene lookup returns CDR1 MNHNS and CDR2 SASEGT. Trimming took off 7 bases at V and 7 bases at J, with 8 bases between the two ends. The DNA for the CDR3 is TGTGCCAGCAATAAGGGGAATGAGCAGTTCTTC. Translating it yields CASNKGNEQFF.

This clonotype was recorded many times. This chain links TRBV7-2 with TRBJ1-2, with D maybe TRBD1 (5 bases). Trimming stripped 6 bases from V and 4 bases from J, with 12 bases between. This CDR3 is 13 amino acids long. Germline V gene sequence: CDR1 SGHTA, CDR2 FQGNSA. The DNA for the CDR3 is TGTGCCAGCAGTATCGACAGCGTCTATGGCTACACCTTC. Amino acids: CASSIDSVYGYTF.

V and J are TRBV6-2 or TRBV6-3 and TRBJ2-1; D not resolved. V lost 10 bases and J lost 12, with 28 bases in between. This CDR3 region has 15 residues. The germline gives CDR1 MNHEY, CDR2 SVGEGT. CDR3 protein: CATTWGRLQVGGQFF. The CDR3 region has the DNA TGTGCCACTACCTGGGGTAGGCTCCAGGTGGGTGGGCAGTTCTTC.

This clonotype was seen a single time. The chain links TRBV7-9 to TRBJ2-1; unclear D gene. The CDR3 covers 14 residues. The ends were cut back, 2 bases at V and 2 bases at J, with 7 bases in the middle. Germline CDR1 is SEHNR and CDR2 is FQNEAQ (reference sequence). In nucleotides, the CDR3 is TGTGCCAGCAGCTTAATGGCAGCCTACAATGAGCAGTTCTTC. Protein: CASSLMAAYNEQFF.

The CDR3: CASSLLGDYEQYF. The CDR3 DNA follows: TGTGCCAGCAGTCTACTGGGAGACTACGAGCAGTACTTC. This sequence joins TRBV27 and TRBJ2-4, with TRBD2 as a possible D gene (5 bases). The DNA matches TRBJ2-7 better at its end, which makes the J call doubtful. The CDR3 totals 13 residues. Germline V gene data show CDR1 as MNHEY and CDR2 as SMNVEV (reference sequence).

The V call is TRBV9, the J call TRBJ2-7, with D unresolved. Per the germline V gene, CDR1 is SGDLS and CDR2 is YYNGEE. The V end was cut by 7 bases, the J end by 5 bases, with 10 bases between. The CDR3 extends over 11 amino acids. CDR3 DNA: TGTGCCAGCGACTTCTCGAACGAGCAGTACTTC. Encoded protein: CASDFSNEQYF.

The gene calls are TRBV3-1 and TRBJ1-5, with unresolved D. Germline-derived CDR1 and CDR2 are LGHDT and YNNKEL (reference sequence). Trimming removed 4 bases at V and 3 bases at J, with 10 bases between. This CDR3 has 14 residues. Here the CDR3 DNA reads TGTGCCAGCAGCCTTGGAAGGGTCAATCAGCCCCAGCATTTT. This sequence encodes CASSLGRVNQPQHF.

This clonotype has at least ten counts. V usage is TRBV18 and J usage is TRBJ2-5, with 8 positions matching TRBD1. J gave up 2 bases and V 6 bases, and 5 bases lay outside the gene matches. CDR1 is KGHSH and CDR2 is LQKENI in the germline V gene. The CDR3 runs 14 residues. CDR3 sequence reads: CASSIHRGQETQYF. As DNA, the CDR3 is TGTGCCAGCTCCATACACAGGGGGCAAGAGACCCAGTACTTC.

The rearrangement links TRBV5-1 to TRBJ2-1; TRBD1 agrees at 10 bases. Germline-derived CDR1 and CDR2 are SGHRS and YFSETQ. V was pared by 4 bases and J by 8 bases, with 12 bases of the junction left unmatched. This CDR3 has 16 residues. The chain's CDR3 is CASSMGDRGRLDEQFF. CDR3 coding DNA: TGCGCCAGCAGCATGGGTGACAGGGGGCGCCTTGATGAGCAGTTCTTC.

The chain employs TRBV10-3 and TRBJ2-3; 10 nucleotides agree with TRBD1. J gave up 6 bases and V 6 bases, and 6 bases lay outside the gene matches. The V gene's germline CDR1 is ENHRY and CDR2 SYGVKD. The CDR3 has 14 residues. The CDR3 nucleotides are TGTGCCATCAGGGGACAGGGGACATCGGATACGCAGTATTTT. Translated: CAIRGQGTSDTQYF.